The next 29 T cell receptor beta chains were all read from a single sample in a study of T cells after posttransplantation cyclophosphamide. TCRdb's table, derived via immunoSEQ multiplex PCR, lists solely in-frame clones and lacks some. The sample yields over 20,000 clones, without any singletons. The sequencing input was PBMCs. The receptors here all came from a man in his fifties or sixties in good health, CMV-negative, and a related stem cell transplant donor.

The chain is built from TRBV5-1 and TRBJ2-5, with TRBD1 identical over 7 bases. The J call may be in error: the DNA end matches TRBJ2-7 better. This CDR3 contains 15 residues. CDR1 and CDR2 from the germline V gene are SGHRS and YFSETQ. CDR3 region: CASSKPQGDLYEQYF. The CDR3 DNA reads TGCGCCAGCAGCAAACCGCAGGGGGACCTCTACGAGCAGTACTTC.

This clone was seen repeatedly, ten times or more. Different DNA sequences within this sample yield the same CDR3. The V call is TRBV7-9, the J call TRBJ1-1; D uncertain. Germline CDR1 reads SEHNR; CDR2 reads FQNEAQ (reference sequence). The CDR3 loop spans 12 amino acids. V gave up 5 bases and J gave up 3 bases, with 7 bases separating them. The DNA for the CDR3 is TGTGCCAGCAGCGTCCGGGACACTGAAGCTTTCTTT. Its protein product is CASSVRDTEAFF.

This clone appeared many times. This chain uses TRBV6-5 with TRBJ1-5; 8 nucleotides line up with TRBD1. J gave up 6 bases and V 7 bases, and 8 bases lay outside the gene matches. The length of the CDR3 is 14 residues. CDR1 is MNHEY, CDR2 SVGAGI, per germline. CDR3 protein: CASTPRGQGQPQHF. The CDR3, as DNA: TGTGCCAGCACCCCCAGGGGGCAGGGTCAGCCCCAGCATTTT.

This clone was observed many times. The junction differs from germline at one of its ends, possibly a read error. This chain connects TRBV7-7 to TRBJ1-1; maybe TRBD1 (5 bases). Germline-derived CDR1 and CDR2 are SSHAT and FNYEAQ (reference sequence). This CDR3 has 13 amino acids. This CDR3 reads CASSVDRNTEAFF. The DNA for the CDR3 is TGTGCTAGCAGCGTAGACAGGAACACTGAAGCTTTCTTT.

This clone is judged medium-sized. CDR3 nucleotide sequence: TGTGCCAGTAGAGACGCCCGGCGGGGAACTGAAGCTTTCTTT. It is translated as CASRDARRGTEAFF. V is TRBV19 and J is TRBJ1-1; D gene uncertain. Trimming cost V 6 bases and J 5 bases, with 16 bases left between them. The CDR3 covers 14 residues. Germline-derived CDR1 and CDR2 are LNHDA and SQIVND (reference sequence). The complete variable domain, with remaining parts taken from reference TRBV19 and TRBJ1-1, reads DGGITQSPKYLFRKEGQNVTLSCEQNLNHDAMYWYRQDPGQGLRLIYYSQIVNDFQKGDIAEGYSVSREKKESFPLTVTSAQKNPTAFYLCASRDARRGTEAFFGQGTRLTVV.

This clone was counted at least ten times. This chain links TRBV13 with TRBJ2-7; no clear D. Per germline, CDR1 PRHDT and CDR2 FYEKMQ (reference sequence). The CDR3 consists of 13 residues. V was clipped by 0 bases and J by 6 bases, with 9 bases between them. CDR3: CASSLGSSSEQYF. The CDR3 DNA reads TGTGCCAGCAGCTTAGGGAGTAGCTCCGAGCAGTACTTC.

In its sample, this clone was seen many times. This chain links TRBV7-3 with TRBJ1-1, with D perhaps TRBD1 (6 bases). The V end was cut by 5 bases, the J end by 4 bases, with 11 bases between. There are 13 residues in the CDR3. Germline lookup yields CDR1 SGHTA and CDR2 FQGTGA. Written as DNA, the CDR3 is TGTGCCAGCAGCATACAGGGCACCACTGAAGCTTTCTTT. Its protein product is CASSIQGTTEAFF.

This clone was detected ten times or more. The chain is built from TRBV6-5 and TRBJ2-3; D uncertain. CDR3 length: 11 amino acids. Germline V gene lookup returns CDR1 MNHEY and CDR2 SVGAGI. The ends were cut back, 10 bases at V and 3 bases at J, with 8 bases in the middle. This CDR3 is CATIQTDTQYF. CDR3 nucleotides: TGTGCCACCATACAAACAGATACGCAGTATTTT.

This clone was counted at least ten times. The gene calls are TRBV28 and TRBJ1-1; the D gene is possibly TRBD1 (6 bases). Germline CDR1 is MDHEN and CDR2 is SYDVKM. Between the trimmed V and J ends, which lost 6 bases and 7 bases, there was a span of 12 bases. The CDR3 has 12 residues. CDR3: CASREGQSEAFF. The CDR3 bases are TGTGCCAGCAGGGAAGGACAGAGTGAAGCTTTCTTT.

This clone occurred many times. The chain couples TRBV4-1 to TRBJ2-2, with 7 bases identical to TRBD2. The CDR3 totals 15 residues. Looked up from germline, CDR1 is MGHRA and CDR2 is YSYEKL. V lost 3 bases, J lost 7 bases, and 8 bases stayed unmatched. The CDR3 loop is CASSQSGTGGGELFF. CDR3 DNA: TGCGCCAGCAGCCAGTCCGGGACGGGGGGCGGGGAGCTGTTTTTT.

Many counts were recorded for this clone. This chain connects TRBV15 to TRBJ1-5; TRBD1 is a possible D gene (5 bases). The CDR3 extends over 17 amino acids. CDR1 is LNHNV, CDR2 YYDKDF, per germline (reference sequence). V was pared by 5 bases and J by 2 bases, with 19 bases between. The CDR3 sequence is CATSSPDGGRGNQPQHF. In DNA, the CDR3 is TGTGCCACCAGCTCCCCCGACGGGGGTCGGGGCAATCAGCCCCAGCATTTT.

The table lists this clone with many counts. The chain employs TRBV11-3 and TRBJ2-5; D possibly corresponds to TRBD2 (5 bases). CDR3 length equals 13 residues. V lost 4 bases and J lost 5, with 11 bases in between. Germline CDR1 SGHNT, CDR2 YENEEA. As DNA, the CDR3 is TGTGCCAGCAGCTCTCGGGGTGGGGAGACCCAGTACTTC. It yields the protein CASSSRGGETQYF.

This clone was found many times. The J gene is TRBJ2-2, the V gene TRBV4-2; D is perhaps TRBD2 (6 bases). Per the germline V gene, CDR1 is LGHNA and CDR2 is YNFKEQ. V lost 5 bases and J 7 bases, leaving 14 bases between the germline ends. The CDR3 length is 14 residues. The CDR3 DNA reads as TGTGCCAGCAGCACCACGGGGGAGGACGGGGAGCTGTTTTTT. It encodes CASSTTGEDGELFF.

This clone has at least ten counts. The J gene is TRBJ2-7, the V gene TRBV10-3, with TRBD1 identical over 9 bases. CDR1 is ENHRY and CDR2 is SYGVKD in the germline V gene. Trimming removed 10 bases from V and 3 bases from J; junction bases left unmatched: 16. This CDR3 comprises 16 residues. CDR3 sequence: CASSDLPGTGSYEQYF. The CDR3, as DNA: TGTGCCAGCAGCGACCTTCCCGGGACAGGGAGCTACGAGCAGTACTTC.

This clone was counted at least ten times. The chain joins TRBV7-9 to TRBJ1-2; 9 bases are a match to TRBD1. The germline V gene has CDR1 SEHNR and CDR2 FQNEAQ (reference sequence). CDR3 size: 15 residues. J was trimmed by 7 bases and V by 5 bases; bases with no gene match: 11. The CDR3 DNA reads TGTGCCAGCAGCCCTTGGGACAGGGAAGGTCTTGGCTACACCTTC. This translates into CASSPWDREGLGYTF.

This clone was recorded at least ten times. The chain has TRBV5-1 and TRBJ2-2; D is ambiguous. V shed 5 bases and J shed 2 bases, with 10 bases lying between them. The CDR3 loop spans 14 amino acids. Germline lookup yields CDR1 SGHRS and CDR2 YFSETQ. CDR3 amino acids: CASRPFTNTGELFF. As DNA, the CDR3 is TGCGCCAGCAGACCCTTTACTAACACCGGGGAGCTGTTTTTT.

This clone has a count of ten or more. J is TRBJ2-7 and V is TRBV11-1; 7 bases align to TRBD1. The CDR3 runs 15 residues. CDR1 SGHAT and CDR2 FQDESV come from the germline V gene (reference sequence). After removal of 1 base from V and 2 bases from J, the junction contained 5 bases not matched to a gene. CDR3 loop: CASSLGPTGTYEQYF. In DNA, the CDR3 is TGTGCCAGCAGCTTAGGGCCGACAGGGACCTACGAGCAGTACTTC.

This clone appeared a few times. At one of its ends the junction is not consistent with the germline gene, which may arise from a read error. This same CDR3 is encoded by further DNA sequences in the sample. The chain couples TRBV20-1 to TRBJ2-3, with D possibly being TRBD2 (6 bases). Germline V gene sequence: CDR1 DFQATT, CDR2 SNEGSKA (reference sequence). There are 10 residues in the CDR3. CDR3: CSARGDVQYF. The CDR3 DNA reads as TGTAGTGCCCGCGGGGATGTGCAGTATTTT.

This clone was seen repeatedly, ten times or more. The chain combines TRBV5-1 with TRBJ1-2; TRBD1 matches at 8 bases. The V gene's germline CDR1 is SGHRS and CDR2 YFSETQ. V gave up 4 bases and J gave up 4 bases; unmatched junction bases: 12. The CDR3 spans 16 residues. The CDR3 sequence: CASSQLLTGGGYGYTF. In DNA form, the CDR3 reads TGCGCCAGCAGCCAGCTTCTTACAGGGGGGGGCTATGGCTACACCTTC.

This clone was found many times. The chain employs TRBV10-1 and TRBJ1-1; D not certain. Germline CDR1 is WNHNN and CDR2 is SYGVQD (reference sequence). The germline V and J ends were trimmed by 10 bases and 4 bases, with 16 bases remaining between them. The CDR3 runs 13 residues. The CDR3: CATRANGGTEAFF. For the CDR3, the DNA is TGCGCCACCAGAGCAAACGGAGGCACTGAAGCTTTCTTT.

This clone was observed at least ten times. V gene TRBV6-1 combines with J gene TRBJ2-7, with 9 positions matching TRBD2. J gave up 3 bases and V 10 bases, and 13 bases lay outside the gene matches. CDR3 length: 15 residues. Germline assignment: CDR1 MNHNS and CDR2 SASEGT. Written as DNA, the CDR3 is TGTGCCACCCTACTTAGCGGGAGAGGGATCTACGAGCAGTACTTC. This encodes CATLLSGRGIYEQYF.

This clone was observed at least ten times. CDR3 region: CASSFFGQAEQYF. The CDR3 DNA sequence: TGTGCCAGCAGTTTCTTCGGACAGGCCGAGCAGTACTTC. This sequence joins TRBV2 and TRBJ2-7; TRBD1 agrees at 7 bases. CDR3 length: 13 residues. The germline gives CDR1 SNHLY, CDR2 FYNNEI. Trimming took 5 bases from V and 6 from J; bases not matched to a gene: 7.

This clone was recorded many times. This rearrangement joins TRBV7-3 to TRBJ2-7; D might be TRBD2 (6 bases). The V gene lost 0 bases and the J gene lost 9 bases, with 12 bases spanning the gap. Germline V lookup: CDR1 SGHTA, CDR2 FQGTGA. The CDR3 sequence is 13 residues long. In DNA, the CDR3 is TGTGCCAGCAGCTTAACGGACGGGACTCCGCAGTACTTC. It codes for CASSLTDGTPQYF.

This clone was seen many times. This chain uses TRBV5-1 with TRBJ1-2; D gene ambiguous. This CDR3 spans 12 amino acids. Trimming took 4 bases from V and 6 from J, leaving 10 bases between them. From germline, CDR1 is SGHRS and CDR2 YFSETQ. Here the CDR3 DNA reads TGCGCCAGCAGCATCCTAGGAGATGGCTACACCTTC. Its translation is CASSILGDGYTF.

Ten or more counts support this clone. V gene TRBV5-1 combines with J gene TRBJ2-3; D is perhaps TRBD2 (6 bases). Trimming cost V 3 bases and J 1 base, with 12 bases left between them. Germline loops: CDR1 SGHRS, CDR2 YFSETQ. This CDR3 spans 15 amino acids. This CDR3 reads CASSWGTPGTDTQYF. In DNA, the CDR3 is TGCGCCAGCAGCTGGGGGACTCCCGGCACAGATACGCAGTATTTT.

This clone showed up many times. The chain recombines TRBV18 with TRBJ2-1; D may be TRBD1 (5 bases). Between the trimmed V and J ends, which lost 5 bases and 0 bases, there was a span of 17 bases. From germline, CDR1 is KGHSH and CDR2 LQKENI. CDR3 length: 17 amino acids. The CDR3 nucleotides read TGTGCCAGCTCAACCTTGGGGCATCTGAGCTCCTACAATGAGCAGTTCTTC. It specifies CASSTLGHLSSYNEQFF.

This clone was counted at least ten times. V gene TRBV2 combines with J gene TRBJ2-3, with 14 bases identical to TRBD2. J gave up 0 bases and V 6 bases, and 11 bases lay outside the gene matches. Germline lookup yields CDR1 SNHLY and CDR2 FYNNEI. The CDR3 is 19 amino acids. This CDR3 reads CASRSGRTSGRTSTDTQYF. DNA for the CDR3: TGTGCCAGCAGGTCAGGGAGGACTAGCGGGAGGACTAGCACAGATACGCAGTATTTT.

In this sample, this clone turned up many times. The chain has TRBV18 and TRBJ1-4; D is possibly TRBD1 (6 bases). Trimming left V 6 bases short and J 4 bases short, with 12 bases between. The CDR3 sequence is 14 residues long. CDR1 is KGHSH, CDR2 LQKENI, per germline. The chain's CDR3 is CASSQTGYNEKLFF. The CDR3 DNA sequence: TGTGCCAGCTCGCAAACAGGGTATAATGAAAAACTGTTTTTT.

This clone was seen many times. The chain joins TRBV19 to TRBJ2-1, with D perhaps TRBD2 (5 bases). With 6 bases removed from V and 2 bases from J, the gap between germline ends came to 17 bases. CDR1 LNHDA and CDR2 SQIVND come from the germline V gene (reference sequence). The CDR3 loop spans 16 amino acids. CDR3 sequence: CASSLTGITPYNEQFF. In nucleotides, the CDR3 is TGTGCCAGTAGCCTAACCGGGATCACCCCCTACAATGAGCAGTTCTTC.